These 26 T cell receptor beta chains came from one sample sequenced in a study of cytomegalovirus exposure and HLA in healthy donors. PCR involved 60 Vbeta and 13 Jbeta primers. Using immunoSEQ multiplex PCR, the repertoire was profiled, and TCRdb retains in-frame clones only, with some absent. The sample yields roughly 86,000 clones, over 50% seen once. Sequenced material: PBMCs. These receptor sequences come from a man under 40 in good health and CMV-seronegative.

The V gene is TRBV18, the J gene TRBJ2-3; tentative D call: TRBD2 (5 bases). The CDR3 totals 13 residues. Germline CDR1 is KGHSH and CDR2 is LQKENI. V gave up 2 bases and J gave up 4 bases, with 7 bases separating them. The CDR3 bases are TGTGCCAGCTCACCAACCGGGGCAGATACGCAGTATTTT. Protein: CASSPTGADTQYF.

V is TRBV28 and J is TRBJ1-1; 8 bases match TRBD1. This CDR3 comprises 12 residues. Germline V gene lookup returns CDR1 MDHEN and CDR2 SYDVKM. Trimming removed 6 bases from V and 4 bases from J; junction bases left unmatched: 1. The CDR3, as DNA: TGTGCCAGCAGAACAGGGGGCACTGAAGCTTTCTTT. Its protein product is CASRTGGTEAFF.

This clone was observed a handful of times. This sequence joins TRBV10-3 and TRBJ1-2; 9 nucleotides agree with TRBD1. Germline CDR1 and CDR2: ENHRY and SYGVKD. J gave up 5 bases and V 5 bases, and 21 bases lay outside the gene matches. The CDR3 contains 19 residues. The CDR3 sequence is CAISILIPGQGRDFYGYTF. As DNA, the CDR3 is TGTGCCATCAGTATTTTAATACCGGGACAGGGAAGGGACTTTTATGGCTACACCTTC.

The V call is TRBV30, the J call TRBJ2-7; D is perhaps TRBD1 (6 bases). The CDR3 sequence is 11 residues long. Deletions cut 1 base from V and 5 bases from J, with 6 bases between. In germline, CDR1 is GTSNPN, CDR2 SVGIG (reference sequence). The CDR3 loop reads CAWSAGDEQYF. The CDR3 DNA follows: TGTGCCTGGAGTGCAGGGGACGAGCAGTACTTC.

This clone was seen only a few times. The CDR3 region has the DNA TGTGCCAGTCAGGGGGCTGAGGTGGCAACTAATGAAAAACTGTTTTTT. This gives the protein CASQGAEVATNEKLFF. The chain has TRBV19 and TRBJ1-4; 8 bases align to TRBD1. Germline CDR1 and CDR2: LNHDA and SQIVND (reference sequence). There are 16 residues in the CDR3. Trimming cost V 8 bases and J 0 bases; bases outside gene matches: 8.

This clone was seen only once. This chain uses TRBV9 with TRBJ2-2; 7 bases are shared with TRBD1. The CDR3 runs 16 residues. Unmatched junction bases numbered 8, after V lost 0 bases and J lost 6 bases. Looked up from germline, CDR1 is SGDLS and CDR2 is YYNGEE. The chain's CDR3 is CASSVVGRGSAGELFF. CDR3 in DNA: TGTGCCAGCAGCGTAGTGGGCAGGGGGTCCGCCGGGGAGCTGTTTTTT.

This sequence joins TRBV6-1 and TRBJ1-5; D might be TRBD1 (6 bases). The CDR3 sequence is 13 residues long. Germline assignment: CDR1 MNHNS and CDR2 SASEGT. V lost 8 bases and J lost 5, with 13 bases in between. This CDR3 reads CASSSQGHQPQHF. As DNA, the CDR3 is TGTGCCAGCTCGTCACAGGGCCATCAGCCCCAGCATTTT.

The chain uses TRBV15 and TRBJ1-4, with TRBD1 as a possible D gene (5 bases). CDR3 length equals 16 residues. Trimming stripped 0 bases from V and 0 bases from J, with 8 bases between. Per germline, CDR1 LNHNV and CDR2 YYDKDF (reference sequence). CDR3: CATSRDGAATNEKLFF. Written as DNA, the CDR3 is TGTGCCACCAGCAGAGATGGGGCAGCAACTAATGAAAAACTGTTTTTT.

The chain carries TRBV5-1 and TRBJ2-1, with 7 bases lining up with TRBD2. After removal of 3 bases from V and 0 bases from J, the junction contained 6 bases not matched to a gene. There are 16 residues in the CDR3. The germline V gene encodes CDR1 SGHRS and CDR2 YFSETQ. The CDR3 DNA follows: TGCGCCAGCAGCTCCCTAGCGGAGAGCTCCTACAATGAGCAGTTCTTC. Its protein product is CASSSLAESSYNEQFF.

This clone showed up just a few times. V is TRBV11-2 and J is TRBJ1-2; the match to TRBD1 covers 7 bases. CDR1 and CDR2 (germline): SGHAT, FQNNGV. V was clipped by 4 bases and J by 1 base; unmatched bases: 15. There are 18 residues in the CDR3. The CDR3: CASSSLRDRTRINYGYTF. CDR3 DNA: TGTGCCAGCAGCTCCCTCCGGGACAGAACACGTATTAACTATGGCTACACCTTC. Full variable domain (outside the CDR3, taken from reference TRBV11-2 and TRBJ1-2): EAGVAQSPRYKIIEKRQSVAFWCNPISGHATLYWYQQILGQGPKLLIQFQNNGVVDDSQLPKDRFSAERLKGVDSTLKIQPAKLEDSAVYLCASSSLRDRTRINYGYTFGSGTRLTVV.

The rearrangement joins TRBV11-3 to TRBJ2-1; D gene unclear. V dropped 4 bases and J dropped 7 bases, with 11 bases sitting between them. The CDR3 totals 13 residues. Germline loops: CDR1 SGHNT, CDR2 YENEEA. The CDR3 region has the DNA TGTGCCAGCAGCTGGGCCCAAGGAAATGAGCAGTTCTTC. Its translation: CASSWAQGNEQFF.

This chain's CDR3 is CASSRDRGPYEQYF. CDR3 coding DNA: TGTGCCAGCAGCCGGGACAGGGGGCCGTACGAGCAGTACTTC. This chain connects TRBV14 to TRBJ2-7; the match to TRBD1 covers 12 bases. Losses at the gene ends were 4 bases for V and 4 bases for J; bases not matched to a gene: 2. Germline lookup yields CDR1 SGHDN and CDR2 FVKESK. CDR3 size: 14 residues.

There are a few counts of this clone. The chain combines TRBV2 with TRBJ2-7, with 7 bases lining up with TRBD1. Germline V lookup: CDR1 SNHLY, CDR2 FYNNEI. The ends lost 8 bases at V and 2 bases at J; junction bases unmatched: 6. This CDR3 region has 13 residues. This chain's CDR3 is CASEGQTTYEQYF. The CDR3 nucleotides read TGTGCCAGCGAGGGACAGACGACCTACGAGCAGTACTTC.

The rearrangement links TRBV5-1 to TRBJ2-1; D gene ambiguous. Trimming took off 5 bases at V and 2 bases at J, with 14 bases between the two ends. CDR1 SGHRS and CDR2 YFSETQ come from the germline V gene. The CDR3 runs 15 residues. The CDR3 nucleotides are TGCGCCAGCAGAACGGCGGCAATGACCTACAATGAGCAGTTCTTC. Translating it yields CASRTAAMTYNEQFF.

The CDR3 region is CASSPEPNEKLFF. CDR3 DNA: TGTGCCAGTAGCCCCGAGCCAAATGAAAAACTGTTTTTT. The rearrangement joins TRBV19 to TRBJ1-4; the D is unclear. Deletions cut 6 bases from V and 5 bases from J, with 10 bases between. This CDR3 is built from 13 residues. The germline V gene has CDR1 LNHDA and CDR2 SQIVND (reference sequence).

This clone was seen more than once but under ten times. The chain couples TRBV27 to TRBJ1-1, with a tentative D call TRBD1 (5 bases). Trimming pared 6 bases from V and 7 bases from J, leaving 15 bases between. The CDR3 totals 13 residues. Germline CDR1 and CDR2: MNHEY and SMNVEV (reference sequence). The CDR3 DNA reads as TGTGCCAGCAGCCCCAGACAGCTTAATGAAGCTTTCTTT. This encodes CASSPRQLNEAFF.

The chain is built from TRBV9 and TRBJ2-3; 11 bases fit TRBD2. Germline V gene lookup returns CDR1 SGDLS and CDR2 YYNGEE. V lost 4 bases to trimming and J lost 2 bases; unmatched junction nucleotides: 3. The CDR3 is made up of 15 amino acids. The CDR3 region is CASSPSGGPTDTQYF. In DNA, the CDR3 is TGTGCCAGCAGCCCTAGCGGGGGGCCCACAGATACGCAGTATTTT.

This clone was seen a single time. The chain employs TRBV4-2 and TRBJ1-1; no clear D. Deletions cut 1 base from V and 1 base from J, with 7 bases between. Germline lookup yields CDR1 LGHNA and CDR2 YNFKEQ. This CDR3 comprises 14 residues. CDR3 in DNA: TGTGCCAGCAGCCAAGTTCAAAAGAACACTGAAGCTTTCTTT. This codes for CASSQVQKNTEAFF.

This chain links TRBV9 with TRBJ2-3, with a weak D call TRBD1 (6 bases). Germline V gives CDR1 SGDLS, CDR2 YYNGEE. The CDR3 covers 15 residues. V dropped 2 bases and J dropped 4 bases, with 14 bases sitting between them. The CDR3 nucleotides are TGTGCCAGCAGCGTCACTTCAGAGGGGGCAGATACGCAGTATTTT. Translated: CASSVTSEGADTQYF. Full variable domain (outside the CDR3, taken from reference TRBV9 and TRBJ2-3): DSGVTQTPKHLITATGQRVTLRCSPRSGDLSVYWYQQSLDQGLQFLIQYYNGEERAKGNILERFSAQQFPDLHSELNLSSLELGDSALYFCASSVTSEGADTQYFGPGTRLTVL.

This CDR3 is CASSVDIGGYGYTF. CDR3 bases: TGTGCCAGCAGCGTAGATATAGGGGGCTATGGCTACACCTTC. The chain joins TRBV9 to TRBJ1-2, with TRBD1 as a possible D gene (6 bases). The V end lost 0 bases, the J end lost 4 bases, and 10 bases lay between the germline ends. This CDR3 region has 14 residues. Per germline, CDR1 SGDLS and CDR2 YYNGEE.

J is TRBJ2-7 and V is TRBV10-3, with a weak D call TRBD1 (7 bases). The CDR3 is 15 residues long. V was pared by 10 bases and J by 3 bases, with 22 bases between. Germline assignment: CDR1 ENHRY and CDR2 SYGVKD. CDR3 protein: CATLKGAGRIYEQYF. The CDR3 DNA is TGTGCCACCCTTAAGGGGGCAGGGAGGATCTACGAGCAGTACTTC.

This clone was observed a few times. A read error may produce the germline difference seen at one junction end. The rearrangement links TRBV7-9 to TRBJ2-3; 12 bases line up with TRBD2. The germline V gene has CDR1 SEHNR and CDR2 FQNEAQ (reference sequence). The CDR3 is made up of 15 amino acids. The CDR3, as DNA: TGTTCCAGCAGCCGTCTAGCGGGAGGGCCAGATACGCAGTATTTT. Residues: CSSSRLAGGPDTQYF.

The V call is TRBV4-3, the J call TRBJ1-2, with TRBD1 as a possible D gene (5 bases). The CDR3 is made up of 14 amino acids. CDR1 is LGHNA and CDR2 is YSLEER in the germline V gene. V was trimmed by 5 bases and J by 8 bases, leaving 18 bases between them. The CDR3 DNA reads as TGCGCCAGCAGCGGGGGGACCCTAACTGGGGGCTACACCTTC. It codes for CASSGGTLTGGYTF.

This clone has only a few counts. The V call is TRBV6-5, the J call TRBJ1-5; a possible D gene is TRBD1 (5 bases). Germline assignment: CDR1 MNHEY and CDR2 SVGAGI. CDR3 size: 14 residues. Deletions cut 0 bases from V and 7 bases from J, with 10 bases between. CDR3 in DNA: TGTGCCAGCAGTTACTCAAGGGGTCGGCAGCCCCAGCATTTT. This gives the protein CASSYSRGRQPQHF.

V usage is TRBV10-3 and J usage is TRBJ2-5, with a tentative D call TRBD2 (6 bases). Germline CDR1 is ENHRY and CDR2 is SYGVKD. CDR3 size: 14 residues. Trimming took 5 bases from V and 5 from J, leaving 15 bases between them. The CDR3 is CAISFPGAWETQYF. CDR3 nucleotide sequence: TGTGCCATCAGTTTTCCGGGAGCCTGGGAGACCCAGTACTTC.

A word on this clone: Distinct nucleotide sequences in the sample also encode this CDR3. The chain has TRBV7-9 and TRBJ1-5; D may be TRBD1 (5 bases). CDR3 size: 17 residues. CDR1 SEHNR and CDR2 FQNEAQ come from the germline V gene (reference sequence). The ends were cut back, 0 bases at V and 0 bases at J, with 12 bases in the middle. The CDR3 DNA follows: TGTGCCAGCAGCTTAGCCGTCTCAGGGAATAGCAATCAGCCCCAGCATTTT. This codes for CASSLAVSGNSNQPQHF.